In this sample, the clone carrying this T cell receptor (beta chain) turned up a few times. V lost 4 bases and J lost 6, with 13 bases in between. Germline V gene lookup returns CDR1 MNHNY and CDR2 SVGAGI (reference sequence). CDR3 length: 14 residues. These data are taken from a study of blood T cells in healthy people across ages. A second PCR, run for roughly 7 to 12 cycles, used a sample-barcoded 5' primer plus a J-beta primer mix. TCRdb re-called the 5' RACE reads with MiXCR, one entry per CDR3 protein. The sample lists roughly 500,000 distinct CDR3 sequences, approximately 30% occurring once. Sequencing was performed on blood. The chain recombines TRBV6-6 with TRBJ2-1; D is tentatively TRBD1 or TRBD2 (5 bases each). This sequence originates from a woman in her 70s in good health. The CDR3, as DNA: TGTGCCAGCAGTTCGGCCAGGGACCGCAATGAGCAGTTCTTC. Amino acids: CASSSARDRNEQFF.